The 18 T cell receptor beta chains below were found in one sample sequenced in a study of T cells in Graves' hyperthyroidism and ophthalmopathy. Template material for amplifying TCR beta CDR3 regions consisted of RNA transcripts. The HTBI primer set served for first-round RT-PCR of the TCR CDR3. TCRdb re-analysed the multiplex PCR reads in MiXCR, keeping a single row per CDR3 protein. The sample yields approximately 630,000 distinct CDR3 sequences, under 20% seen once. The material sequenced was blood. The receptor set was obtained from a woman aged 25 to 39 with Graves' hyperthyroidism.

CDR3 sequence (DNA): TGCAGCGTTGTCCAGGGATCGGGCTATGGCTACACCTTC. This translates into CSVVQGSGYGYTF. V and J are TRBV29-1 and TRBJ1-2; D possibly corresponds to TRBD1 (5 bases). The CDR3 is made up of 13 amino acids. Trimming took off 4 bases at V and 4 bases at J, with 13 bases between the two ends. The germline CDR1 and CDR2 sequences are SQVTM and ANQGSEA.

The J gene is TRBJ2-3, the V gene TRBV19, with D tentatively TRBD2 (5 bases). CDR3 size: 14 residues. With 6 bases removed from V and 1 base from J, the gap between germline ends came to 11 bases. Germline CDR1 and CDR2: LNHDA and SQIVND (reference sequence). CDR3 sequence (DNA): TGTGCCAGTAGGAGAGGGTTCGGCACAGATACGCAGTATTTT. Its translation is CASRRGFGTDTQYF.

The chain couples TRBV19 to TRBJ2-7; D remains unclear. There are 14 residues in the CDR3. Germline V CDR1 and CDR2: LNHDA, SQIVND (reference sequence). The ends were cut back, 4 bases at V and 2 bases at J, with 12 bases in the middle. The CDR3: CASSTNPLPYEQYF. The CDR3 DNA reads TGTGCCAGTAGTACAAACCCTCTCCCCTACGAGCAGTACTTC.

The V and J genes are TRBV2 and TRBJ1-5; perhaps TRBD1 as D (5 bases). The CDR3 is 13 residues long. V was trimmed by 5 bases and J by 7 bases, leaving 12 bases between them. Germline lookup yields CDR1 SNHLY and CDR2 FYNNEI. CDR3 sequence reads: CASSSVWGQPQHF. The CDR3, as DNA: TGTGCCAGCAGTTCGGTCTGGGGGCAGCCCCAGCATTTT. The full variable domain, with the rest looked up from reference TRBV2 and TRBJ1-5, is EPEVTQTPSHQVTQMGQEVILRCVPISNHLYFYWYRQILGQKVEFLVSFYNNEISEKSEIFDDQFSVERPDGSNFTLKIRSTKLEDSAMYFCASSSVWGQPQHFGDGTRLSIL.

Ten or more counts support this clonotype. The chain is built from TRBV20-1 and TRBJ2-3, with D perhaps being TRBD1 or TRBD2 (6 bases each). CDR1 is DFQATT and CDR2 is SNEGSKA in the germline V gene (reference sequence). CDR3 length: 14 residues. The CDR3 DNA is TGCAGGGGGGGAACAGGGCACCCCACAGATACGCAGTATTTT. This gives the protein CRGGTGHPTDTQYF.

This clonotype has a count of ten or more. This sequence joins TRBV27 and TRBJ2-7; maybe TRBD1 (6 bases). This CDR3 is 14 amino acids long. Trimming cost V 2 bases and J 4 bases, with 12 bases left between them. The germline V gene has CDR1 MNHEY and CDR2 SMNVEV (reference sequence). CDR3 sequence reads: CASSLQGGLYEQYF. The CDR3 DNA sequence: TGTGCCAGCAGTTTACAAGGGGGTTTGTACGAGCAGTACTTC.

This clonotype was seen at least ten times. This sequence joins TRBV27 and TRBJ2-7; 9 bases are shared with TRBD2. The CDR3 runs 15 residues. The ends lost 2 bases at V and 5 bases at J; junction bases unmatched: 7. Per the germline V gene, CDR1 is MNHEY and CDR2 is SMNVEV (reference sequence). The CDR3 reads CASSLAGTSYHEQYF. CDR3 nucleotides: TGTGCCAGCAGTTTAGCCGGGACTAGCTACCACGAGCAGTACTTC.

This clonotype was observed a handful of times. This rearrangement joins TRBV27 to TRBJ2-7, with TRBD1 matching 10 bases. The V gene's germline CDR1 is MNHEY and CDR2 SMNVEV (reference sequence). J lost 3 bases, V lost 3 bases, and 5 bases had no gene match. The CDR3 has 15 residues. In nucleotides, the CDR3 is TGTGCCAGCAGTTTGGGGACAGGGGAAGGCTACGAGCAGTACTTC. Translating it yields CASSLGTGEGYEQYF.

This clonotype was detected ten times or more. This rearrangement joins TRBV12-3 or TRBV12-4 to TRBJ1-1; 8 positions agree with TRBD1. The CDR3 totals 13 residues. V trimming: 6 bases; J trimming: 4 bases; junction bases outside the gene matches: 4. CDR3 amino acids: CASSQDRGTEAFF. The CDR3 nucleotides are TGTGCCAGCAGCCAAGACAGGGGCACTGAAGCTTTCTTT.

This clonotype was picked up many times. The DNA for the CDR3 is TGTGCCAGCAGTGTTACCTACGAGCAGTACTTC. Residues: CASSVTYEQYF. This chain links TRBV28 with TRBJ2-7; no reliable D call. V lost 5 bases and J 2 bases, leaving 4 bases between the germline ends. This CDR3 region has 11 residues. CDR1 and CDR2 (germline): MDHEN, SYDVKM.

The V call is TRBV19, the J call TRBJ1-1, with TRBD1 matching over 7 bases. Germline lookup yields CDR1 LNHDA and CDR2 SQIVND (reference sequence). The CDR3 totals 14 residues. J was trimmed by 1 base and V by 4 bases; bases with no gene match: 3. The CDR3 DNA reads TGTGCCAGTAGTAGGGACAGCAGGAACACTGAAGCTTTCTTT. It specifies CASSRDSRNTEAFF.

This clonotype was observed at least ten times. This rearrangement joins TRBV5-1 to TRBJ2-7; TRBD1 matches 7 bases. Germline values: CDR1 SGHRS, CDR2 YFSETQ. J lost 3 bases, V lost 3 bases, and 3 bases had no gene match. This CDR3 contains 13 residues. This CDR3 reads CASSSGTVYEQYF. In DNA, the CDR3 is TGCGCCAGCAGCTCAGGGACAGTCTACGAGCAGTACTTC.

This clonotype came up many times. The J gene is TRBJ1-4, the V gene TRBV2; D not certain. The CDR3 has 15 residues. Per the germline V gene, CDR1 is SNHLY and CDR2 is FYNNEI. V was clipped by 7 bases and J by 6 bases, with 18 bases between them. CDR3 sequence reads: CASKVDWAKYEKLFF. The CDR3 DNA reads as TGTGCCAGCAAGGTTGACTGGGCGAAGTATGAAAAACTGTTTTTT.

In this sample, this clonotype turned up many times. The rearrangement links TRBV29-1 to TRBJ2-1, with 9 bases matching TRBD1. CDR1 is SQVTM and CDR2 is ANQGSEA in the germline V gene. The CDR3 runs 13 residues. V lost 7 bases, J lost 8 bases, and 9 bases stayed unmatched. Here the CDR3 DNA reads TGCAGCGCGGACAGGGGAACCGTGGATGAGCAGTTCTTC. Protein: CSADRGTVDEQFF.

In this sample, this clonotype turned up many times. The chain employs TRBV28 and TRBJ1-6; D is possibly TRBD1 (6 bases). Trimming removed 4 bases from V and 9 bases from J, with 16 bases in between. Germline CDR1 reads MDHEN; CDR2 reads SYDVKM. This CDR3 spans 15 amino acids. The CDR3 is CASSSSDRLSSPLHF. The DNA of the CDR3 is TGTGCCAGCAGTTCTTCCGACAGGCTGAGTTCACCCCTCCACTTT. Full variable domain (rest looked up from reference TRBV28 and TRBJ1-6): DVKVTQSSRYLVKRTGEKVFLECVQDMDHENMFWYRQDPGLGLRLIYFSYDVKMKEKGDIPEGYSVSREKKERFSLILESASTNQTSMYLCASSSSDRLSSPLHFGNGTRLTVT.

This clonotype was detected ten times or more. This chain uses TRBV2 with TRBJ2-2, with D perhaps TRBD1 or TRBD2 (5 bases each). V dropped 3 bases and J dropped 3 bases, with 8 bases sitting between them. CDR3 length: 14 residues. From germline, CDR1 is SNHLY and CDR2 FYNNEI. The DNA for the CDR3 is TGTGCCAGCAGTGAGCTGGGACACACCGGGGAGCTGTTTTTT. Its protein is CASSELGHTGELFF.

J is TRBJ1-6 and V is TRBV19; tentatively, D is TRBD1 (5 bases). Per germline, CDR1 LNHDA and CDR2 SQIVND (reference sequence). Trimming removed 4 bases at V and 5 bases at J, with 9 bases between. The CDR3 spans 14 residues. The CDR3 loop reads CASSKGAHNSPLHF. The CDR3 nucleotides read TGTGCCAGTAGTAAAGGGGCGCATAATTCACCCCTCCACTTT.

The CDR3 nucleotides are TGTGCCAGCAGCCAACCCTCTACTAGCGGGGGGTTCTACGAGCAGTACTTC. This encodes CASSQPSTSGGFYEQYF. The chain employs TRBV3-1 and TRBJ2-7; 12 nucleotides align to TRBD2. Per germline, CDR1 LGHDT and CDR2 YNNKEL (reference sequence). This CDR3 comprises 17 residues. Trimming took 2 bases from V and 3 from J; bases not matched to a gene: 8.